Presented here are 10 T cell receptor beta chains from one specimen sequenced in a study of glioma-infiltrating T cells after dendritic cell vaccination. Time point meaning: after dendritic cell vaccination, including at tumor progression/relapse. The method was immunoSEQ multiplex PCR; TCRdb's version includes in-frame clones alone and lacks a portion of them. The data hold 100,000 or so clones, with 90% observed a single time. The source material was blood, sampled after dendritic cell vaccination. Source of these receptors: a human donor with glioblastoma.

The chain couples TRBV5-1 to TRBJ2-2, with a tentative D call TRBD2 (7 bases). The CDR3 covers 14 residues. V was pared by 4 bases and J by 5 bases, with 12 bases between. Per the germline V gene, CDR1 is SGHRS and CDR2 is YFSETQ. CDR3 loop: CASSPGGPTGELFF. The CDR3 coding sequence is TGCGCCAGCAGCCCCGGGGGGCCGACCGGGGAGCTGTTTTTT.

The genes are TRBV9 and TRBJ2-7; 14 nucleotides align to TRBD2. Germline-derived CDR1 and CDR2 are SGDLS and YYNGEE. CDR3 length: 14 amino acids. V shed 5 bases, J shed 5 bases, and the junction held 3 bases outside the gene matches. Here the CDR3 reads CASRRGLAGDEQYF. The CDR3 DNA sequence: TGTGCCAGCAGACGGGGACTAGCGGGAGACGAGCAGTACTTC.

The CDR3 bases are TGTGCCAGCAGCCGATTGGGCAACACCATATATTTT. As protein: CASSRLGNTIYF. The chain combines TRBV11-2 with TRBJ1-3; D call uncertain. Germline V gives CDR1 SGHAT, CDR2 FQNNGV. CDR3 length: 12 residues. Deletions cut 5 bases from V and 7 bases from J, with 9 bases between. Complete variable domain (other parts from reference TRBV11-2 and TRBJ1-3): EAGVAQSPRYKIIEKRQSVAFWCNPISGHATLYWYQQILGQGPKLLIQFQNNGVVDDSQLPKDRFSAERLKGVDSTLKIQPAKLEDSAVYLCASSRLGNTIYFGEGSWLTVV.

The chain couples TRBV4-1 to TRBJ1-2; a weak D match, TRBD1 (5 bases). Germline V gene sequence: CDR1 MGHRA, CDR2 YSYEKL. This CDR3 has 15 residues. V gave up 1 base and J gave up 6 bases, with 15 bases separating them. In DNA, the CDR3 is TGCGCCAGCAGCCAAGCCGGGACGGGGGGTCATGGCTACACCTTC. Encoded protein: CASSQAGTGGHGYTF.

V and J are TRBV4-1 and TRBJ1-5; the D is unclear. Trimming cost V 0 bases and J 1 base, with 4 bases left between them. CDR1 is MGHRA, CDR2 YSYEKL, per germline. The CDR3 runs 14 residues. This CDR3 is CASSQDGSNQPQHF. The CDR3 DNA reads TGCGCCAGCAGCCAAGATGGCAGCAATCAGCCCCAGCATTTT.

This clone came up a few times. This chain connects TRBV5-6 to TRBJ2-7; TRBD1 matches at 7 bases. Germline lookup yields CDR1 SGHDT and CDR2 YYEEEE. Germline trimming cut 5 bases from V and 3 bases from J; bases unmatched to any gene: 11. There are 15 residues in the CDR3. The CDR3 reads CASSLMGQNNYEQYF. The CDR3 DNA reads as TGTGCCAGCAGTTTAATGGGACAGAATAACTACGAGCAGTACTTC. The entire variable domain, with the rest obtained from reference TRBV5-6 and TRBJ2-7, is as follows: DAGVTQSPTHLIKTRGQQVTLRCSPKSGHDTVSWYQQALGQGPQFIFQYYEEEERQRGNFPDRFSGHQFPNYSSELNVNALLLGDSALYLCASSLMGQNNYEQYFGPGTRLTVT.

The chain employs TRBV25-1 and TRBJ1-4, with D tentatively TRBD1 (5 bases). Between the trimmed V and J ends, which lost 9 bases and 5 bases, there was a span of 13 bases. This CDR3 contains 13 residues. CDR1 and CDR2 from the germline V gene are MGHDK and SYGVNS. CDR3 sequence: CASGRAGNEKLFF. In DNA, the CDR3 is TGTGCCAGTGGTCGTGCAGGGAATGAAAAACTGTTTTTT.

A note on this clone: In the same sample, other DNA sequences code for this CDR3. The gene calls are TRBV6-5 and TRBJ1-2; possible D gene TRBD1, 5 bases. This CDR3 contains 15 residues. Germline V gives CDR1 MNHEY, CDR2 SVGAGI. Trimming stripped 4 bases from V and 1 base from J, with 13 bases between. The CDR3 sequence: CASSSASGNNYGYTF. The CDR3 region has the DNA TGTGCCAGCAGTTCGGCATCAGGGAATAACTATGGCTACACCTTC.

The chain has TRBV9 and TRBJ1-2, with D tentatively TRBD1 (6 bases). The germline V gene has CDR1 SGDLS and CDR2 YYNGEE. The CDR3 totals 15 residues. Deletions cut 5 bases from V and 3 bases from J, with 17 bases between. The CDR3 sequence: CASSSRGRGYYGYTF. The CDR3 bases are TGTGCCAGCAGTTCACGGGGCAGGGGTTACTATGGCTACACCTTC.

CDR3 coding DNA: TGTGCCAGCAATGTGGCGGGGAGTAGTTACGAGCAGTACTTC. It codes for CASNVAGSSYEQYF. The genes are TRBV6-1 and TRBJ2-7, with D maybe TRBD2 (6 bases). V was cut by 7 bases and J by 4 bases, with 17 bases left in between. This CDR3 region has 14 residues. Germline-derived CDR1 and CDR2 are MNHNS and SASEGT.